What follows are 9 T cell receptor beta chains derived from one specimen sequenced in a study of tissue T cells after allogeneic stem cell transplantation. TCRdb keeps only in-frame clones here, not all; method: immunoSEQ multiplex PCR. The repertoire holds some 500 clones, approximately 54% seen once, with about 50% in the top ten. Sequenced here: spleen tissue, sampled at autopsy. The receptor source for this set is a female patient aged 40-69 years with steroid-refractory graft-versus-host disease after an allogeneic stem cell transplant. Certain T cells may be donor cells from the graft.

The chain has TRBV5-1 and TRBJ2-1; tentatively, D is TRBD2 (6 bases). Germline-derived CDR1 and CDR2 are SGHRS and YFSETQ. The CDR3 consists of 15 residues. V was trimmed by 0 bases and J by 1 base, leaving 8 bases between them. CDR3 sequence reads: CASSLGLGSYNEQFF. The CDR3 DNA reads TGCGCCAGCAGCTTGGGACTAGGATCCTACAATGAGCAGTTCTTC. Supplemented by reference TRBV5-1 and TRBJ2-1, the full variable domain reads KAGVTQTPRYLIKTRGQQVTLSCSPISGHRSVSWYQQTPGQGLQFLFEYFSETQRNKGNFPGRFSGRQFSNSRSEMNVSTLELGDSALYLCASSLGLGSYNEQFFGPGTRLTVL.

This clone has more than one count but fewer than ten. This chain links TRBV11-2 with TRBJ2-2, with D possibly TRBD2 on 5 matching bases. Germline assignment: CDR1 SGHAT and CDR2 FQNNGV. This CDR3 has 15 residues. The germline V and J ends were trimmed by 0 bases and 4 bases, with 9 bases remaining between them. CDR3 amino acids: CASSLEQLVTGELFF. For the CDR3, the DNA is TGTGCCAGCAGCTTAGAGCAACTAGTCACCGGGGAGCTGTTTTTT.

The CDR3, as DNA: TGCAGTGCTTTTCACTACGAGCAGTACTTC. Protein sequence: CSAFHYEQYF. The chain carries TRBV20-1 and TRBJ2-7, with D hard to call. V shed 5 bases and J shed 3 bases, with 5 bases lying between them. The CDR3 totals 10 residues. CDR1 is DFQATT and CDR2 is SNEGSKA in the germline V gene (reference sequence).

V usage is TRBV20-1 and J usage is TRBJ2-1; D may be TRBD1 (5 bases). V gave up 3 bases and J gave up 2 bases, with 8 bases separating them. Germline V gene sequence: CDR1 DFQATT, CDR2 SNEGSKA (reference sequence). The length of the CDR3 is 13 residues. The CDR3 region is CSASRGPYNEQFF. The CDR3 region has the DNA TGCAGTGCTAGTAGGGGCCCCTACAATGAGCAGTTCTTC.

This clone is categorized as large. V usage is TRBV7-2 and J usage is TRBJ2-5; possibly TRBD1 or TRBD2 for D (6 bases each). The CDR3 sequence is 12 residues long. V was shortened by 4 bases and J by 9 bases, with 12 bases between the two germline ends. Per the germline V gene, CDR1 is SGHTA and CDR2 is FQGNSA. The DNA for the CDR3 is TGTGCCAGCAGCTCCCTAAGGGGGGCCCAGTACTTC. Its protein is CASSSLRGAQYF. The full variable domain, rest sourced from reference TRBV7-2 and TRBJ2-5, is GAGVSQSPSNKVTEKGKDVELRCDPISGHTALYWYRQSLGQGLEFLIYFQGNSAPDKSGLPSDRFSAERTGGSVSTLTIQRTQQEDSAVYLCASSSLRGAQYFGPGTRLLVL.

The chain combines TRBV7-2 with TRBJ2-7; weak D call: TRBD2 (6 bases). The ends were cut back, 2 bases at V and 3 bases at J, with 11 bases in the middle. The CDR3 runs to 14 residues. The germline gives CDR1 SGHTA, CDR2 FQGNSA. The DNA of the CDR3 is TGTGCCAGCAGCTTAAACGGGAGAGGCTACGAGCAGTACTTC. Protein: CASSLNGRGYEQYF. Full variable domain (missing parts from reference TRBV7-2 and TRBJ2-7): GAGVSQSPSNKVTEKGKDVELRCDPISGHTALYWYRQSLGQGLEFLIYFQGNSAPDKSGLPSDRFSAERTGGSVSTLTIQRTQQEDSAVYLCASSLNGRGYEQYFGPGTRLTVT.

The rearrangement joins TRBV5-1 to TRBJ1-6, with TRBD1 matching 7 bases. The CDR3 runs to 15 residues. Germline V gene sequence: CDR1 SGHRS, CDR2 YFSETQ. V dropped 0 bases and J dropped 10; count of bases not matched to a gene: 7. DNA for the CDR3: TGCGCCAGCAGCTTGGCCGACAGGGTGGGATCACCCCTCCACTTT. Translated: CASSLADRVGSPLHF.

This clone was picked up a small number of times. This chain joins TRBV19 and TRBJ1-4, with D unresolved. The CDR3 length is 15 residues. The germline V gene has CDR1 LNHDA and CDR2 SQIVND (reference sequence). The V end lost 5 bases, the J end lost 0 bases, and 10 bases lay between the germline ends. CDR3 DNA sequence: TGTGCCAGTAGTCGGCTTTCTTCAACTAATGAAAAACTGTTTTTT. Translating gives CASSRLSSTNEKLFF. Filled out from reference TRBV19 and TRBJ1-4, the complete variable domain reads DGGITQSPKYLFRKEGQNVTLSCEQNLNHDAMYWYRQDPGQGLRLIYYSQIVNDFQKGDIAEGYSVSREKKESFPLTVTSAQKNPTAFYLCASSRLSSTNEKLFFGSGTQLSVL.

The rearrangement links TRBV7-6 to TRBJ2-3; possibly TRBD2 for D (6 bases). V was shortened by 5 bases and J by 3 bases, with 15 bases between the two germline ends. Germline V gene lookup returns CDR1 SGHVS and CDR2 FNYEAQ. This CDR3 spans 15 amino acids. CDR3 in DNA: TGTGCCAGCAGCCCACGGGGGTTCGGAACAGATACGCAGTATTTT. Its protein is CASSPRGFGTDTQYF.